This TCR beta chain originates from a study of T-cell reconstitution after alpha-beta-depleted transplantation in children. TCRbeta library preparation incorporated unique molecular identifiers. TCRdb reanalysed the PCR reads using MiXCR and keeps one entry per CDR3 protein. The table has around 370,000 distinct CDR3 sequences, 9% to 12% seen once. Germline assignment: CDR1 SGHTA and CDR2 FQGNSA. The CDR3 covers 20 residues. The V and J ends lost 0 bases and 5 bases respectively, with 25 bases between them. This clonotype was counted a few times. The chain uses TRBV7-2 and TRBJ1-4; possibly TRBD1 for D (5 bases). The material was PBMCs from the stem cell graft donor, obtained from the stem cell graft. The TCR was taken from a human donor who donated a stem cell graft to a child with acute lymphoblastic leukemia. The DNA for the CDR3 is TGTGCCAGCAGCTTAGCCAAACCAGAGACAGACCGGGAAAAAAATGAAAAACTGTTTTTT. It encodes CASSLAKPETDREKNEKLFF.